This TCR beta chain was identified during a study of PD-L1 blockade in urothelial cancer. This sample's time point: pretreatment peripheral blood. V lost 4 bases, J lost 14 bases, and 16 bases lay in between. The CDR3 covers 12 residues. The germline gives CDR1 SGHKS, CDR2 YYEKEE (reference sequence). Produced via immunoSEQ multiplex PCR; TCRdb's table is partial and in-frame only. The table has 54,000 or so clones, approximately 84% seen once; the top ten hold approximately 1.3%. The TCR comes from a man aged 50-60 years with urothelial cancer. The specimen was PBMCs, collected around atezolizumab (anti-PD-L1) treatment. The rearrangement joins TRBV5-5 to TRBJ2-1; maybe TRBD2 (5 bases). The chain's CDR3 is CASSRLEPGEFF. Written as DNA, the CDR3 is TGTGCCAGCAGCAGACTTGAGCCCGGGGAGTTCTTC.